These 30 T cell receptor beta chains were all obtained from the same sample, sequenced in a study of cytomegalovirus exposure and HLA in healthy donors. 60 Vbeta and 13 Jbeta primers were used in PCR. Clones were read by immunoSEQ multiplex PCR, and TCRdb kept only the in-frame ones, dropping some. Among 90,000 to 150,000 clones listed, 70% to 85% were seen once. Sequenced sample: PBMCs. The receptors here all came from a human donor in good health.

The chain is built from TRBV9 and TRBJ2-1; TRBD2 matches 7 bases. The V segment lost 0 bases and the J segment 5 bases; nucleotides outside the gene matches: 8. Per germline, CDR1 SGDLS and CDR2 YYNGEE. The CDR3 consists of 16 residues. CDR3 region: CASSVAILAADNEQFF. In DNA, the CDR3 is TGTGCCAGCAGCGTAGCGATCCTAGCGGCTGACAATGAGCAGTTCTTC.

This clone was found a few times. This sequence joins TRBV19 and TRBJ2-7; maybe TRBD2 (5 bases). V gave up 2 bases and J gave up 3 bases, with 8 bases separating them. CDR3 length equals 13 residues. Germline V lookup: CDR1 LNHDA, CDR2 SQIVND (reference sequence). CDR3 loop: CASSITGNYEQYF. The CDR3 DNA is TGTGCCAGTAGTATAACGGGAAACTACGAGCAGTACTTC.

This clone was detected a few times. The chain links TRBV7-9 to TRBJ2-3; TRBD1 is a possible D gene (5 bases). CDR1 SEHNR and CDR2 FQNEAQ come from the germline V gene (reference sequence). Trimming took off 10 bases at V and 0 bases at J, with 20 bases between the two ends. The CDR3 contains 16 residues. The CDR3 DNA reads TGTGCCACGGGTGGGGCGGAGATTCCTAGCACAGATACGCAGTATTTT. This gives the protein CATGGAEIPSTDTQYF.

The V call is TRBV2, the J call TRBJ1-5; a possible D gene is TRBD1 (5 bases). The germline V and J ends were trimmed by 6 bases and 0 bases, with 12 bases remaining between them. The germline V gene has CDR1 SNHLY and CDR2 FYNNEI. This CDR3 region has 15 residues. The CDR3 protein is CASRQQDLSNQPQHF. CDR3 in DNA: TGTGCCAGCAGACAACAGGATCTTAGCAATCAGCCCCAGCATTTT.

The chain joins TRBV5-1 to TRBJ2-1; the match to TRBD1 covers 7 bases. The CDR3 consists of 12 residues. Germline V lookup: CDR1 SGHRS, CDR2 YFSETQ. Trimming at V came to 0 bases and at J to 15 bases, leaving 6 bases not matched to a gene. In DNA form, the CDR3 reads TGCGCCAGCAGCTTGGCCCAGGGGGAACGGTTCTTC. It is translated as CASSLAQGERFF.

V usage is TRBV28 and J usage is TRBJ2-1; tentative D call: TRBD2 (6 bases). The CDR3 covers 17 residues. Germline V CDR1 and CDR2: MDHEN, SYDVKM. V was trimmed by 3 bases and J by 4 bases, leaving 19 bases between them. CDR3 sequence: CASSLEPSSGGYNEQFF. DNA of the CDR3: TGTGCCAGCAGTTTGGAGCCCAGTAGCGGAGGGTACAATGAGCAGTTCTTC.

The CDR3 DNA sequence: TGCGCCAGCAGCGTACAGGGAGGGACCGGGGAGCTGTTTTTT. Protein: CASSVQGGTGELFF. V and J are TRBV5-1 and TRBJ2-2; TRBD2 might be the D (7 bases). Germline CDR1 SGHRS, CDR2 YFSETQ. The ends were cut back, 4 bases at V and 5 bases at J, with 12 bases in the middle. CDR3 size: 14 residues. The full variable domain, in which reference TRBV5-1 and TRBJ2-2 provide the parts outside the CDR3, is KAGVTQTPRYLIKTRGQQVTLSCSPISGHRSVSWYQQTPGQGLQFLFEYFSETQRNKGNFPGRFSGRQFSNSRSEMNVSTLELGDSALYLCASSVQGGTGELFFGEGSRLTVL.

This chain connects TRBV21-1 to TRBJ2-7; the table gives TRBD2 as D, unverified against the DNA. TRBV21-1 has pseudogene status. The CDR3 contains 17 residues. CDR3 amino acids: CASSKKAGDTWSYEQYF. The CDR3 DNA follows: TGTGCCAGCAGCAAAAAAGCGGGGGATACCTGGAGCTACGAGCAGTACTTC.

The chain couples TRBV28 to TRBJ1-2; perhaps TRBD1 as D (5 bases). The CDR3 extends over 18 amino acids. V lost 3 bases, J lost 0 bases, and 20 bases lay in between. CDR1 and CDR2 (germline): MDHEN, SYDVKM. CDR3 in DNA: TGTGCCAGCAGTTTGCCTACTGTCTTATCGACAGCTAACTATGGCTACACCTTC. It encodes CASSLPTVLSTANYGYTF.

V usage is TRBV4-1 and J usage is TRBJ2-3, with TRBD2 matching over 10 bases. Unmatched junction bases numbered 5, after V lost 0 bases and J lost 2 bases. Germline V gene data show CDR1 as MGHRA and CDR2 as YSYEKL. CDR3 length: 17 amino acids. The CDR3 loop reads CASSQDKAGGPTDTQYF. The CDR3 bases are TGCGCCAGCAGCCAAGATAAAGCGGGAGGGCCCACAGATACGCAGTATTTT.

This CDR3 is CASSGQTGGYEQYF. The CDR3 DNA sequence: TGTGCCAGCAGCGGCCAAACAGGGGGCTACGAGCAGTACTTC. The rearrangement uses TRBV6-5 and TRBJ2-7; 8 bases are a match to TRBD1. In germline, CDR1 is MNHEY, CDR2 SVGAGI. This CDR3 spans 14 amino acids. Trimming cost V 6 bases and J 3 bases; bases outside gene matches: 7.

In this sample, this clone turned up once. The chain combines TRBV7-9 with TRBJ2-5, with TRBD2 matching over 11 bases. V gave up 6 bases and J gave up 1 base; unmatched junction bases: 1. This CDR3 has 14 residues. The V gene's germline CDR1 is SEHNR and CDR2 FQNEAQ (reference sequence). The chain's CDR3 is CASRGTSGQETQYF. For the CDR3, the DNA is TGTGCCAGCAGGGGGACTAGCGGCCAAGAGACCCAGTACTTC.

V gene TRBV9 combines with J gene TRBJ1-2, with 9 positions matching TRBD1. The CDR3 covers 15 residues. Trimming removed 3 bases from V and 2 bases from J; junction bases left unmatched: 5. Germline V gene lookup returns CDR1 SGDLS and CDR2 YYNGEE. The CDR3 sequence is CASSAGQGTNYGYTF. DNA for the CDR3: TGTGCCAGCAGCGCAGGACAGGGGACCAACTATGGCTACACCTTC.

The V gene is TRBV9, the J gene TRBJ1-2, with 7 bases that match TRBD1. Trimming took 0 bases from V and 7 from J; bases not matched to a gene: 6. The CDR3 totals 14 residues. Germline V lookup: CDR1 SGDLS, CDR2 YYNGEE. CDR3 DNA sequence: TGTGCCAGCAGCGTAGGAGGGGGCGTCGGTGGCTACACCTTC. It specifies CASSVGGGVGGYTF.

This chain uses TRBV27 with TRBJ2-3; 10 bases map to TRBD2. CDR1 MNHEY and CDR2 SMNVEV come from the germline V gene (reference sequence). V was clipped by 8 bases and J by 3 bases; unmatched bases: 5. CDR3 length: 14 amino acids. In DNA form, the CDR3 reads TGTGCCAGCCGCGGACTAGCGGCAACAGATACGCAGTATTTT. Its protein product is CASRGLAATDTQYF.

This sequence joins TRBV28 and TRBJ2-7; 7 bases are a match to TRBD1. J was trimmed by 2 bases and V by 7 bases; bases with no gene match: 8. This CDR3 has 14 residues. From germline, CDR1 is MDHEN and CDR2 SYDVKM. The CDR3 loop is CASTMGQPPYEQYF. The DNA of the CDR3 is TGTGCCAGCACCATGGGACAGCCCCCCTACGAGCAGTACTTC.

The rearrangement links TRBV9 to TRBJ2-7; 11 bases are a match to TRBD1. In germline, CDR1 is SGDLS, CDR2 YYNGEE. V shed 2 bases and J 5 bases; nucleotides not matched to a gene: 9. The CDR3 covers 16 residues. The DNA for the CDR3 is TGTGCCAGCAGCGTCGGAGGGACAGGGGGAATCGACGAGCAGTACTTC. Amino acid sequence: CASSVGGTGGIDEQYF.

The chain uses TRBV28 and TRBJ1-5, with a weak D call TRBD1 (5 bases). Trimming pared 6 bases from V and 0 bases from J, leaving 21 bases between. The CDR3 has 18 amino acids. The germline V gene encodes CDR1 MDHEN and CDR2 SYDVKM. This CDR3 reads CASSRAVGITGSNQPQHF. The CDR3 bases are TGTGCCAGCAGCCGGGCGGTGGGGATTACAGGTAGCAATCAGCCCCAGCATTTT. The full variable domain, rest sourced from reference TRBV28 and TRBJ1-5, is DVKVTQSSRYLVKRTGEKVFLECVQDMDHENMFWYRQDPGLGLRLIYFSYDVKMKEKGDIPEGYSVSREKKERFSLILESASTNQTSMYLCASSRAVGITGSNQPQHFGDGTRLSIL.

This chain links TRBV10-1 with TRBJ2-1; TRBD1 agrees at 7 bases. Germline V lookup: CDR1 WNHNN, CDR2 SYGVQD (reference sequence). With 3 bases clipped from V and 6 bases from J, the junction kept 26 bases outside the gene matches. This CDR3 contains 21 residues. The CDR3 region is CASSDGITGTASHLVLNEQFF. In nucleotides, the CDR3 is TGCGCCAGCAGTGATGGAATAACGGGGACAGCTAGTCACCTTGTTCTCAATGAGCAGTTCTTC.

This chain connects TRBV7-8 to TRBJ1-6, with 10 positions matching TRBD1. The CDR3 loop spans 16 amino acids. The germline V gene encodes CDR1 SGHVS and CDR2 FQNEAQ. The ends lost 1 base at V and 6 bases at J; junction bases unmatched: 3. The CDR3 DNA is TGTGCCAGCAGCTTAGTGTGGACAGGGGGTAATTCACCCCTCCACTTT. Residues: CASSLVWTGGNSPLHF.

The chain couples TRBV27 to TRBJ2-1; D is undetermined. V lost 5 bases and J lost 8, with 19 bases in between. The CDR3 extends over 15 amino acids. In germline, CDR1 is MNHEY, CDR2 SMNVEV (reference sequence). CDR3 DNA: TGTGCCAGCAGTGGCACAAAGGTAAAAGAGGATGAGCAGTTCTTC. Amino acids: CASSGTKVKEDEQFF.

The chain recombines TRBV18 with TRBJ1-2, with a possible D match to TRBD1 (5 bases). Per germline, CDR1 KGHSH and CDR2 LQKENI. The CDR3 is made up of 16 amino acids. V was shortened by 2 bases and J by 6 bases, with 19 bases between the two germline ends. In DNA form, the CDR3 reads TGTGCCAGCTCACCAAACGAAAGTCCGGGGGTGGATGGCTACACCTTC. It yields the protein CASSPNESPGVDGYTF.

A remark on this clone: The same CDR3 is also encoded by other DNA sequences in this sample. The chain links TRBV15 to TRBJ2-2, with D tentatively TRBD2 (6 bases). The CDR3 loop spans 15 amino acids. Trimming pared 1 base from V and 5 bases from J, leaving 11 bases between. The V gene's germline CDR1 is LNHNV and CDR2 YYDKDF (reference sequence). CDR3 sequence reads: CATSRGSGGTGELFF. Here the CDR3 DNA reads TGTGCCACCAGCAGAGGCAGTGGGGGGACCGGGGAGCTGTTTTTT.

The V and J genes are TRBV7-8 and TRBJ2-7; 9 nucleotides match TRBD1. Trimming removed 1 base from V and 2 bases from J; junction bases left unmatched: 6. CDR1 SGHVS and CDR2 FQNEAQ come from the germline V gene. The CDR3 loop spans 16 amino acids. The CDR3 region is CASSLGGDRAAYEQYF. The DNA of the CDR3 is TGTGCCAGCAGCTTAGGAGGGGACAGGGCCGCCTACGAGCAGTACTTC. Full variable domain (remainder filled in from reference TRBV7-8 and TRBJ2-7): GAGVSQSPRYKVAKRGQDVALRCDPISGHVSLFWYQQALGQGPEFLTYFQNEAQLDKSGLPSDRFFAERPEGSVSTLKIQRTQQEDSAVYLCASSLGGDRAAYEQYFGPGTRLTVT.

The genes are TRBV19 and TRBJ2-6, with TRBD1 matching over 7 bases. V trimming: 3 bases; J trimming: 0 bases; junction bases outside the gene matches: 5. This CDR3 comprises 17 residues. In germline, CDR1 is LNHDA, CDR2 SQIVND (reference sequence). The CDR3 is CASSIGTDTSGANVLTF. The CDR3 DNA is TGTGCCAGTAGTATCGGGACAGACACCTCTGGGGCCAACGTCCTGACTTTC.

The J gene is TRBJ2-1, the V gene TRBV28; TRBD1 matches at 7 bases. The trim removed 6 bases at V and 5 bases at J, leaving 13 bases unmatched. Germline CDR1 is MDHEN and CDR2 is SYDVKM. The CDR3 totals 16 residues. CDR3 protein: CASRLDPGQTNNEQFF. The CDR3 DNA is TGTGCCAGCAGACTGGACCCGGGACAGACAAACAATGAGCAGTTCTTC.

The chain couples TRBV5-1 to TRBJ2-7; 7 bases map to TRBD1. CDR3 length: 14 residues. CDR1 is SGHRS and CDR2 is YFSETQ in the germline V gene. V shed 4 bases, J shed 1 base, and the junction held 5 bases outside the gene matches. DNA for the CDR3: TGCGCCAGCAGCACAAGACAGGGATCCTACGAGCAGTACTTC. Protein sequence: CASSTRQGSYEQYF.

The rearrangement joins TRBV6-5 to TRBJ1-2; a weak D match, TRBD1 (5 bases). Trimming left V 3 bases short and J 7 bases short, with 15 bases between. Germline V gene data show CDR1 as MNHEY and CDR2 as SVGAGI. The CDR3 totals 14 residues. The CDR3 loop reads CASSYQGSVPGYTF. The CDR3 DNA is TGTGCCAGCAGTTATCAGGGATCGGTGCCTGGCTACACCTTC.

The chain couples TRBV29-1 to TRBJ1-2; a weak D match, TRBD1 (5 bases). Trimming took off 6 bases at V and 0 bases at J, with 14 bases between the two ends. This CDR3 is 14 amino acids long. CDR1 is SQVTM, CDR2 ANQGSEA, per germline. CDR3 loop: CSVAGAGTNYGYTF. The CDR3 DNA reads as TGCAGCGTCGCCGGGGCGGGGACTAACTATGGCTACACCTTC.

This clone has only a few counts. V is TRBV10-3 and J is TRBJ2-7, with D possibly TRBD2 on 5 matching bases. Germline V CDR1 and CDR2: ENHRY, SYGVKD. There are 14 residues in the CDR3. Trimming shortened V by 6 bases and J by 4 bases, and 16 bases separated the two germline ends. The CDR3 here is CAISDNLSGYEQYF. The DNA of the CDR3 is TGTGCCATCAGCGACAACCTCTCGGGATACGAGCAGTACTTC.